This is a list of T cell receptor beta chains from one sample in a study of T cells after yellow fever vaccination. TCRdb itself ran the 5' RACE reads through MiXCR, one entry per CDR3 protein. Counted here are approximately 300,000 distinct CDR3 sequences, roughly 8.7% occurring once; the ten biggest clones make up 15% to 20%. Sequenced material: PBMCs, taken on the day of the first yellow fever vaccination. These receptors were taken from a man younger than 30 who received the YFV17D yellow fever vaccine. Both conserved end residues are part of each CDR3. The D gene is left open where the match is weak. Clone size is not always given. Where it is, it says once, few, many or a class for expanded clones.

.	TRBV7-3	TRBJ2-1	many	TGTGCCAGCAGCCCCCTAAGGGACTACAATGAGCAGTTCTTC	CASSPLRDYNEQFF
TRBD2	TRBV6-2/TRBV6-3	TRBJ2-1	.	TGTGCCAGTCTGAACGTAGGAGGACTAGCGGGGGAACCGGGGTTCGATGAGCAGTTCTTC	CASLNVGGLAGEPGFDEQFF
TRBD1	TRBV6-2/TRBV6-3	TRBJ2-3	few	TGTGCCAGCACGCCCACAGGGGGGTTAGATACGCAGTATTTT	CASTPTGGLDTQYF
.	TRBV19	TRBJ2-1	.	TGTGCCAGTACCAGTGGGGGCGGGTCCTACAATGAGCAGTTCTTC	CASTSGGGSYNEQFF
TRBD1	TRBV6-1	TRBJ1-1	few	TGTGCCAGCAGTGAGGGACAGGGGCCGAACACTGAAGCTTTCTTT	CASSEGQGPNTEAFF
TRBD1	TRBV7-1	TRBJ1-1	few	TGTGCCAGCAGCTCACGCGGAACACAACCCGGGACAGGGGGGTACACTGAAGCTTTCTTT	CASSSRGTQPGTGGYTEAFF
TRBD1	TRBV3-1	TRBJ2-1	few	TGTGCCAGCAGCCGAATCCCGGGACAGGGGGATGAGCAGTTCTTC	CASSRIPGQGDEQFF
.	TRBV5-1	TRBJ1-1	.	TGCGCCAGCAGCTCCTACGGTTTGGACACTGAAGCTTTCTTT	CASSSYGLDTEAFF
TRBD1	TRBV7-2	TRBJ2-3	many	TGTGCCAGCAGCTCCCGGTTCGGGGACAGGGGCACAGATACGCAGTATTTT	CASSSRFGDRGTDTQYF
TRBD2	TRBV7-9	TRBJ2-3	few	TGTGCCAGCAGCCGAGGGACTAGCGGGGGGGCGGAGCAGTATTTT	CASSRGTSGGAEQYF
TRBD1	TRBV20-1	TRBJ1-1	.	TGCAGTGCTAGCGACCCCCAGGGGGCCGACACTGAAGCTTTCTTT	CSASDPQGADTEAFF
TRBD1	TRBV6-5	TRBJ2-5	.	TGTGCCAGCAGTTACTCGGCAGGGGGAAAGACCCAGTACTTC	CASSYSAGGKTQYF
TRBD2	TRBV7-2	TRBJ2-2	.	TGTGCCAGCAGGGGGACTAGTTACACCGGGGAGCTGTTTTTT	CASRGTSYTGELFF
TRBD2	TRBV20-1	TRBJ2-3	few	TGCAGTGCTAGAGTGGGGACTAGCGTCCCAGATACGCAGTATTTT	CSARVGTSVPDTQYF
TRBD2	TRBV7-9	TRBJ2-3	many	TGTGCCAGCAGTTCCCCGGGGGGGAACACAGATACGCAGTATTTT	CASSSPGGNTDTQYF
.	TRBV20-1	TRBJ1-4	.	TGCAGTGCTAGACCCCCGGGGGTCAGGGCGAATGAAAAACTGTTTTTT	CSARPPGVRANEKLFF
.	TRBV25-1	TRBJ1-4	many	TGTGCCAGTAACGGGCAGGGCTGGGATGAAAAACTGTTTTTT	CASNGQGWDEKLFF
TRBD2	TRBV5-1	TRBJ2-3	many	TGCGCCAGCTCCGCTAGCGGGGGACTTAGCACAGATACGCAGTATTTT	CASSASGGLSTDTQYF
.	TRBV12-3/TRBV12-4	TRBJ2-5	.	TGTGCCAGCAGTGCCCTGGGAGGCCAAGAGACCCAGTACTTC	CASSALGGQETQYF
TRBD1	TRBV24-1	TRBJ2-5	many	TGTGCCACCAGTGATCCCAGGGGGCAGGGAGAGACCCAGTACTTC	CATSDPRGQGETQYF
.	TRBV7-3	TRBJ1-1	many	TGTGCCAGCAGCTTAGGGGGGAAGAACACTGAAGCTTTCTTT	CASSLGGKNTEAFF
.	TRBV12-3/TRBV12-4	TRBJ1-6	.	TGTGCCAGCAGTTTTTCGGACAGCTATAATTCACCCCTCCACTTT	CASSFSDSYNSPLHF
TRBD1	TRBV7-3	TRBJ1-2	many	TGTGCCAGCAGCTCATTAGGCTCAGGGGGAGAATACACCTTC	CASSSLGSGGEYTF
.	TRBV12-3/TRBV12-4	TRBJ1-2	.	TGTGCCAGCTCCCGCGGGGGCGCCTATGGCTACACCTTC	CASSRGGAYGYTF
TRBD2	TRBV12-3/TRBV12-4	TRBJ2-7	.	TGTGCCAGCAGCAATCTAGCGGGGGGGCTTTTCGAGCAGTACTTC	CASSNLAGGLFEQYF
.	TRBV5-1	TRBJ2-3	many	TGCGCCAGCAGCTTAGAGACTAGTATGATAGATACGCAGTATTTT	CASSLETSMIDTQYF
.	TRBV4-2	TRBJ1-1	few	TGTGCCAGCAGCCAAGAAGGGGAGAACACTGAAGCTTTCTTT	CASSQEGENTEAFF
.	TRBV14	TRBJ2-7	.	TGTGCCAGCAGCCAGATTTACGAGCAGTACTTC	CASSQIYEQYF
.	TRBV5-6	TRBJ2-7	.	TGTGCCAGCAGCCACGGAGTGCTCTGCGAGCAGTACTTC	CASSHGVLCEQYF
.	TRBV7-2	TRBJ2-3	.	TGTGCCAGCAGTCCCAACCGGAGGGGTACAGATACGCAGTATTTT	CASSPNRRGTDTQYF
TRBD1	TRBV2	TRBJ2-7	.	TGTGCCAGCATGCGAGGACAGGGTTACGAGCAGTACTTC	CASMRGQGYEQYF
TRBD1	TRBV6-1	TRBJ1-5	many	TGTGCCAGCAGTAGACAGGGAGGTCAGCCCCAGCATTTT	CASSRQGGQPQHF
.	TRBV7-8	TRBJ2-7	few	TGTGCCAGCAGCTTAAGGGCGGGACAGTTCACCTACGAGCAGTACTTC	CASSLRAGQFTYEQYF
TRBD1	TRBV27	TRBJ1-2	.	TGTGCCAGCAGGTTGGGGACAGGGTACGTTGGCGACTATGGCTACACCTTC	CASRLGTGYVGDYGYTF
.	TRBV12-3/TRBV12-4	TRBJ2-3	.	TGTGCCAGCAGTCCCCCACGGCCCATCTACACAGATACGCAGTATTTT	CASSPPRPIYTDTQYF
.	TRBV27	TRBJ1-5	few	TGTGCCAGCAGCCCTACCACATATAGCAATCAGCCCCAGCATTTT	CASSPTTYSNQPQHF
TRBD2	TRBV6-1	TRBJ2-1	.	TGTGCCAGCAGTGTAGCGGGGACATATGAGCAGTTCTTC	CASSVAGTYEQFF
TRBD2	TRBV18	TRBJ2-7	many	TGTGCCAGCTCACCACGAGTAGCGGGCCCCTACGAGCAGTACTTC	CASSPRVAGPYEQYF
.	TRBV5-6	TRBJ1-1	.	TGTGCCAGCAGACCCAGGGGAATGAGGACTGAAGCTTTCTTT	CASRPRGMRTEAFF
.	TRBV5-4	TRBJ1-2	.	TGTGCCAGCAGCTCACACGGGGTGACCTATGGCTACACCTTC	CASSSHGVTYGYTF
.	TRBV29-1	TRBJ2-1	.	TGCAGCGTGGAAGAGTATGAGCAGTTCTTC	CSVEEYEQFF
.	TRBV29-1	TRBJ2-5	.	TGCAGCGTTGAGGGGGAGTATGGGGGCCTCTGGGGGCAAGAGACCCAGTACTTC	CSVEGEYGGLWGQETQYF
.	TRBV4-3	TRBJ2-1	few	TGCGCCAGCAGCCACCCCGGGCTACTTATGGGTGAGCAGTTCTTC	CASSHPGLLMGEQFF
.	TRBV19	TRBJ2-5	few	TGTGCCAGTAGAAGACAGTCCAAGCTAGGGGAGACCCAGTACTTC	CASRRQSKLGETQYF
.	TRBV29-1	TRBJ2-3	.	TGCAGCGTTGATTCGAGAGTCCTCACAGATACGCAGTATTTT	CSVDSRVLTDTQYF
.	TRBV11-2	TRBJ1-6	few	TGTGCCAGCAGCCCCCTTGTGCGTTGGGGTAGCCGTAATTCACCCCTCCACTTT	CASSPLVRWGSRNSPLHF